The clone carrying this TCR beta chain is classed as medium-sized. From the PCR reads, TCRdb called clonotypes with MiXCR, one entry per CDR3 protein. The sample has roughly 14,000 distinct CDR3 sequences, approximately 50% seen once. The data were taken from a study of tumor-infiltrating lymphocytes in oesophageal squamous cell carcinoma. The TCR originated in a male donor with esophageal squamous cell carcinoma. The material sequenced was esophageal tumor tissue.

CDR3 nucleotide sequence: TGTGCCAGCAGGGTGGGGCAGGGGGCATGGAATGAGCAGTTCTTC. It is translated as CASRVGQGAWNEQFF. The chain has TRBV7-8 and TRBJ2-1; the match to TRBD1 covers 8 bases. The CDR3 length is 15 residues. The V gene's germline CDR1 is SGHVS and CDR2 FQNEAQ. Trimming took 6 bases from V and 7 from J; bases not matched to a gene: 11.